The 17 T cell receptor beta chains below all came from one sample that was sequenced in a study of control samples from healthy donors and cancer patients. The assay was immunoSEQ multiplex PCR, and TCRdb's table has in-frame clones only and misses some. The sample shows approximately 170,000 clones, 93% of them seen only once. Sequencing input: blood. All receptors derive from a woman aged 55-69 years in good health.

This clone came up once. V and J are TRBV4-1 and TRBJ1-4; D perhaps matches TRBD1 (5 bases). Trimming removed 4 bases at V and 6 bases at J, with 18 bases between. The CDR3 covers 16 residues. CDR1 and CDR2 (germline): MGHRA, YSYEKL. The CDR3 sequence is CASSPPGRVSYEKLFF. As DNA, the CDR3 is TGCGCCAGCAGCCCCCCAGGCAGGGTTAGTTATGAAAAACTGTTTTTT.

The chain carries TRBV10-3 and TRBJ1-1; D unresolved. The CDR3 totals 14 residues. Looked up from germline, CDR1 is ENHRY and CDR2 is SYGVKD. Between the trimmed V and J ends, which lost 1 base and 8 bases, there was a span of 14 bases. The CDR3 spells CAISELGSPGEAFF. Here the CDR3 DNA reads TGTGCCATCAGTGAGTTAGGCAGCCCGGGGGAAGCTTTCTTT.

This chain connects TRBV2 to TRBJ2-3; 8 bases are a match to TRBD1. The CDR3 is 16 residues long. V dropped 4 bases and J dropped 1; count of bases not matched to a gene: 7. Germline CDR1 is SNHLY and CDR2 is FYNNEI. CDR3 residues: CASSARQGFGTDTQYF. The CDR3 DNA reads as TGTGCCAGCAGTGCCCGACAGGGGTTCGGCACAGATACGCAGTATTTT. The whole variable domain, filled in from reference TRBV2 and TRBJ2-3, reads EPEVTQTPSHQVTQMGQEVILRCVPISNHLYFYWYRQILGQKVEFLVSFYNNEISEKSEIFDDQFSVERPDGSNFTLKIRSTKLEDSAMYFCASSARQGFGTDTQYFGPGTRLTVL.

V gene TRBV5-6 combines with J gene TRBJ2-3; D unresolved. CDR3 length: 15 amino acids. V was pared by 0 bases and J by 3 bases, with 11 bases between. The germline gives CDR1 SGHDT, CDR2 YYEEEE. The DNA of the CDR3 is TGTGCCAGCAGCTTGGGGGGTGGGATGACAGATACGCAGTATTTT. This translates into CASSLGGGMTDTQYF.

The chain combines TRBV7-9 with TRBJ1-3; D is perhaps TRBD1 (5 bases). The CDR3 contains 18 residues. The V end was cut by 5 bases, the J end by 1 base, with 21 bases between. Germline values: CDR1 SEHNR, CDR2 FQNEAQ (reference sequence). The CDR3 DNA reads as TGTGCCAGCAGCCCCCATTTTGGGGCAAGCCCATCTGGAAACACCATATATTTT. Its protein product is CASSPHFGASPSGNTIYF.

J is TRBJ1-1 and V is TRBV5-1; the D is unclear. CDR1 SGHRS and CDR2 YFSETQ come from the germline V gene. V was trimmed by 4 bases and J by 4 bases, leaving 17 bases between them. The CDR3 length is 15 residues. The CDR3, as DNA: TGCGCCAGCAGCCTCACGACGGGGTCACTCACTGAAGCTTTCTTT. Translating gives CASSLTTGSLTEAFF.

The chain recombines TRBV4-2 with TRBJ1-4, with a tentative D call TRBD1 (5 bases). Germline loops: CDR1 LGHNA, CDR2 YNFKEQ. This CDR3 contains 15 residues. V gave up 3 bases and J gave up 3 bases, with 11 bases separating them. CDR3 sequence (DNA): TGTGCCAGCAGCCAGGAAGGGGCATCTAATGAAAAACTGTTTTTT. It specifies CASSQEGASNEKLFF.

The J gene is TRBJ1-5, the V gene TRBV19, with a possible D match to TRBD1 (5 bases). The CDR3 consists of 13 residues. Trimming took off 0 bases at V and 9 bases at J, with 9 bases between the two ends. CDR1 is LNHDA, CDR2 SQIVND, per germline (reference sequence). In nucleotides, the CDR3 is TGTGCCAGTAGTATAGACAGGGAACGGCCCCAGCATTTT. Its protein is CASSIDRERPQHF.

This clone came up once. This same CDR3 is encoded by further DNA sequences in the sample. The chain combines TRBV4-3 with TRBJ1-4, with D hard to call. Germline CDR1 and CDR2: LGHNA and YSLEER. Trimming left V 0 bases short and J 0 bases short, with 5 bases between. The CDR3 consists of 15 residues. The CDR3 DNA reads TGCGCCAGCAGCCAAGACCGTGCAACTAATGAAAAACTGTTTTTT. Its protein product is CASSQDRATNEKLFF.

The CDR3 coding sequence is TGTGCCAGTAGTCCCTGGATGAACACTGAAGCTTTCTTT. This gives the protein CASSPWMNTEAFF. V is TRBV19 and J is TRBJ1-1, with D unclear. There are 13 residues in the CDR3. Germline lookup yields CDR1 LNHDA and CDR2 SQIVND (reference sequence). V was pared by 5 bases and J by 0 bases, with 7 bases between. The whole variable domain, remainder taken from reference TRBV19 and TRBJ1-1, is DGGITQSPKYLFRKEGQNVTLSCEQNLNHDAMYWYRQDPGQGLRLIYYSQIVNDFQKGDIAEGYSVSREKKESFPLTVTSAQKNPTAFYLCASSPWMNTEAFFGQGTRLTVV.

The chain couples TRBV6-5 to TRBJ1-6; D not resolved. Germline assignment: CDR1 MNHEY and CDR2 SVGAGI. Trimming removed 10 bases at V and 5 bases at J, with 15 bases between. The CDR3 contains 14 residues. CDR3 coding DNA: TGTGCCACCCGGACTGACCTTAATAATTCACCCCTCCACTTT. Its translation: CATRTDLNNSPLHF.

In its sample, this clone was seen once. The chain recombines TRBV2 with TRBJ1-5; the match to TRBD1 covers 8 bases. Unmatched junction bases numbered 6, after V lost 10 bases and J lost 7 bases. The germline gives CDR1 SNHLY, CDR2 FYNNEI. This CDR3 is built from 12 residues. CDR3 region: CANGDRRQPQHF. The CDR3 bases are TGTGCCAACGGGGACAGGCGGCAGCCCCAGCATTTT.

The V gene is TRBV7-3, the J gene TRBJ2-7, with a possible D match to TRBD1 (6 bases). CDR1 SGHTA and CDR2 FQGTGA come from the germline V gene. Between the trimmed V and J ends, which lost 0 bases and 3 bases, there was a span of 12 bases. The CDR3 covers 15 residues. The CDR3 DNA reads TGTGCCAGCAGCTTAACAGGCACACAGGGCTACGAGCAGTACTTC. This encodes CASSLTGTQGYEQYF.

The genes are TRBV6-1 and TRBJ2-3, with D possibly being TRBD1 (6 bases). The CDR3 loop spans 15 amino acids. Trimming cost V 2 bases and J 1 base, with 10 bases left between them. Germline loops: CDR1 MNHNS, CDR2 SASEGT. DNA of the CDR3: TGTGCCAGCAGTGAACCGGGACAAGGCACAGATACGCAGTATTTT. It specifies CASSEPGQGTDTQYF.

This clone was observed a single time. The chain joins TRBV10-3 to TRBJ1-2; D is undetermined. CDR1 is ENHRY and CDR2 is SYGVKD in the germline V gene. The V end lost 7 bases, the J end lost 6 bases, and 6 bases lay between the germline ends. The CDR3 is made up of 10 amino acids. The DNA of the CDR3 is TGTGCCATCAAAGAGGATGGCTACACCTTC. Translating gives CAIKEDGYTF.

This chain connects TRBV11-3 to TRBJ2-1, with TRBD2 matching 10 bases. There are 14 residues in the CDR3. Germline values: CDR1 SGHNT, CDR2 YENEEA. V dropped 5 bases and J dropped 4; count of bases not matched to a gene: 2. The CDR3 sequence: CASSLAGEYNEQFF. The CDR3 region has the DNA TGTGCCAGCAGCCTAGCGGGGGAATACAATGAGCAGTTCTTC.

The chain recombines TRBV14 with TRBJ2-6; perhaps TRBD1 as D (6 bases). Trimming removed 5 bases at V and 0 bases at J, with 17 bases between. The CDR3 totals 18 residues. Germline CDR1 is SGHDN and CDR2 is FVKESK. As DNA, the CDR3 is TGTGCCAGCAGCAGGACAGCGGTAGACCTCTCTGGGGCCAACGTCCTGACTTTC. Protein product: CASSRTAVDLSGANVLTF.